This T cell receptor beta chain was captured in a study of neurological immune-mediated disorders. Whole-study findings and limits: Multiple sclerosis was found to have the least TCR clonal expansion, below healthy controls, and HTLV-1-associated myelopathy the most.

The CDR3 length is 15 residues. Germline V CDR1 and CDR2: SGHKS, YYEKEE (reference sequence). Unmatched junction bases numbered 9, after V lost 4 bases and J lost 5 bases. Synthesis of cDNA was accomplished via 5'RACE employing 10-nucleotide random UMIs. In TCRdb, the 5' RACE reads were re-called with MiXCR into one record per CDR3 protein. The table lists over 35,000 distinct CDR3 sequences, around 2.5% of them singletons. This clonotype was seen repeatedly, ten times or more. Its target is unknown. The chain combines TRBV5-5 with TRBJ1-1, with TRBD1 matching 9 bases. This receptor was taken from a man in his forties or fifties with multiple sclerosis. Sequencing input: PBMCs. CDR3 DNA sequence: TGTGCCAGCAGCGGACCGGGACAGGGAAGAACTGAAGCTTTCTTT. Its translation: CASSGPGQGRTEAFF.